This T cell receptor (beta chain) was captured in a study of response to subunit inactivated influenza vaccine. A few counts support this clonotype. What it binds is unknown. Regarding the study as a whole: The authors offered the suggestion that each seasonal influenza vaccination recruits few new T cells.

MiXCR was run by TCRdb on the RT-PCR reads, yielding one entry per CDR3 protein. This sample has under 950,000 distinct CDR3 sequences, with roughly 20% found just once. There are 17 residues in the CDR3. V was shortened by 4 bases and J by 1 base, with 18 bases between the two germline ends. Germline-derived CDR1 and CDR2 are ENHRY and SYGVKD. This sequence joins TRBV10-3 and TRBJ2-3, with a possible D match to TRBD2 (5 bases). This specimen consisted of PBMCs from blood, obtained roughly 5 days after vaccination. This TCR was sampled from a man aged 45-65 years who received an inactivated influenza vaccine. The CDR3 sequence is CAISGTGPTRGTDTQYF. CDR3 in DNA: TGTGCCATCAGTGGAACCGGGCCTACGAGGGGCACAGATACGCAGTATTTT.